One and the same sample provided the 28 T cell receptor beta chains below, sequenced in a study of T cells after yellow fever vaccination. MiXCR was run by TCRdb on the 5' RACE reads, yielding one entry per CDR3 protein. The sample holds approximately 120,000 distinct CDR3 sequences, about 8.4% seen once. The specimen comprised CD8+ T cells sorted from PBMCs, sampled on the day of the yellow fever booster vaccination. These receptors were taken from a man aged 18 to 35 who received the YFV17D yellow fever vaccine.

The chain links TRBV28 to TRBJ2-3; 9 bases align to TRBD2. CDR1 is MDHEN, CDR2 SYDVKM, per germline. Germline trimming cut 3 bases from V and 1 base from J; bases unmatched to any gene: 5. The CDR3 runs 16 residues. CDR3 in amino acids: CASSFWRGGGTDTQYF. Written as DNA, the CDR3 is TGTGCCAGCAGTTTTTGGCGGGGGGGGGGCACAGATACGCAGTATTTT.

This clonotype was seen more than once but under ten times. This sequence joins TRBV12-3 or TRBV12-4 and TRBJ2-3; D call uncertain. V was shortened by 2 bases and J by 0 bases, with 3 bases between the two germline ends. The CDR3 length is 13 residues. The CDR3 bases are TGTGCCAGCAGTTTACATAGCACAGATACGCAGTATTTT. Amino acid sequence: CASSLHSTDTQYF.

V gene TRBV4-3 combines with J gene TRBJ2-2; D may be TRBD1 or TRBD2 (5 bases each). CDR1 and CDR2 (germline): LGHNA, YSLEER. V dropped 3 bases and J dropped 0 bases, with 8 bases sitting between them. The CDR3 extends over 15 amino acids. The CDR3 DNA sequence: TGCGCCAGCAGCCATCCGGGACCGAACACCGGGGAGCTGTTTTTT. This encodes CASSHPGPNTGELFF.

This clonotype has more than one count but fewer than ten. The chain joins TRBV5-1 to TRBJ2-7; TRBD1 aligns across 11 bases. The germline V gene has CDR1 SGHRS and CDR2 YFSETQ. J was trimmed by 5 bases and V by 4 bases; bases with no gene match: 8. There are 15 residues in the CDR3. The CDR3 coding sequence is TGCGCCAGCAGCCAATGGACAGGGGGCATCGACGAGCAGTACTTC. Translation gives CASSQWTGGIDEQYF.

This clonotype was observed a handful of times. The CDR3 is CASSPEKTEAFF. CDR3 coding DNA: TGTGCCAGCTCACCCGAGAAGACTGAAGCTTTCTTT. J is TRBJ1-1 and V is TRBV18, with no clear D. V shed 3 bases and J shed 5 bases, with 7 bases lying between them. This CDR3 has 12 amino acids. The germline CDR1 and CDR2 sequences are KGHSH and LQKENI.

This clonotype occurred many times. J is TRBJ1-5 and V is TRBV5-5, with 9 bases matching TRBD1. The trim removed 2 bases at V and 1 base at J, leaving 4 bases unmatched. This CDR3 spans 16 amino acids. Germline CDR1 reads SGHKS; CDR2 reads YYEKEE (reference sequence). Here the CDR3 DNA reads TGTGCCAGCAGCTTTACAGGGGGCTACAGCAATCAGCCCCAGCATTTT. It is translated as CASSFTGGYSNQPQHF.

This clonotype has ten or more counts. The chain carries TRBV13 and TRBJ1-1; D may be TRBD1 (5 bases). The CDR3 consists of 15 residues. Germline V gene data show CDR1 as PRHDT and CDR2 as FYEKMQ (reference sequence). V was pared by 0 bases and J by 5 bases, with 13 bases between. The CDR3 reads CASSLGAGGVTEAFF. In DNA, the CDR3 is TGTGCCAGCAGCTTAGGGGCTGGGGGAGTAACTGAAGCTTTCTTT.

This CDR3 reads CASSFAADYPNYGYTF. CDR3 coding DNA: TGTGCCAGCAGTTTCGCCGCAGACTACCCTAACTATGGCTACACCTTC. V gene TRBV12-3 or TRBV12-4 combines with J gene TRBJ1-2; D is uncertain. V was shortened by 3 bases and J by 0 bases, with 14 bases between the two germline ends. This CDR3 contains 16 residues.

The chain links TRBV6-2 or TRBV6-3 to TRBJ2-7; 13 bases line up with TRBD2. The germline gives CDR1 MNHEY, CDR2 SVGEGT. This CDR3 contains 14 residues. V lost 6 bases and J lost 2; bases outside the gene matches: 1. The CDR3 DNA reads as TGTGCCAGCAGGACTAGCGGGGGGCCCTACGAGCAGTACGTC. Translating gives CASRTSGGPYEQYV.

J is TRBJ2-5 and V is TRBV5-1; tentative D call: TRBD2 (7 bases). This CDR3 has 15 residues. CDR1 and CDR2 from the germline V gene are SGHRS and YFSETQ. The V gene lost 4 bases and the J gene lost 0 bases, with 13 bases spanning the gap. The chain's CDR3 is CASSPEGGHQETQYF. The CDR3 nucleotides read TGCGCCAGCAGCCCGGAGGGGGGGCACCAAGAGACCCAGTACTTC.

This clonotype was counted many times. The CDR3 protein is CASSKKGAPTNEKLFF. The CDR3 coding sequence is TGTGCCAGCAGCAAAAAAGGGGCACCAACTAATGAAAAACTGTTTTTT. This chain joins TRBV21-1 and TRBJ1-4; the table calls TRBD1, which could not be checked here. TRBV21-1 is noted as a pseudogene. CDR3 length equals 16 residues.

The chain links TRBV6-4 to TRBJ2-3, with 10 positions matching TRBD2. CDR3 length equals 16 residues. Trimming took 3 bases from V and 6 from J; bases not matched to a gene: 9. Germline V CDR1 and CDR2: MRHNA, SNTAGT. CDR3: CASSESSGGQLDTQYF. DNA for the CDR3: TGTGCCAGCAGTGAGTCTAGCGGGGGCCAACTTGATACGCAGTATTTT.

The table lists this clonotype with a few counts. This chain links TRBV6-6 with TRBJ2-7; D perhaps matches TRBD2 (6 bases). CDR1 and CDR2 from the germline V gene are MNHNY and SVGAGI (reference sequence). This CDR3 spans 14 amino acids. With 5 bases removed from V and 5 bases from J, the gap between germline ends came to 16 bases. CDR3 region: CASSASLAIHEQYF. The CDR3 region has the DNA TGTGCCAGCAGTGCCTCCCTAGCGATCCACGAGCAGTACTTC.

The chain is built from TRBV12-3 or TRBV12-4 and TRBJ2-7; TRBD1 aligns across 8 bases. This CDR3 is built from 15 residues. Trimming cost V 4 bases and J 0 bases; bases outside gene matches: 5. The CDR3 sequence: CASSSSTGGSYEQYV. The CDR3, as DNA: TGTGCCAGCAGTTCCAGCACAGGGGGCTCCTACGAGCAGTACGTC.

The chain links TRBV7-2 to TRBJ2-7, with TRBD2 identical over 7 bases. Unmatched junction bases numbered 14, after V lost 3 bases and J lost 6 bases. This CDR3 is built from 16 residues. In germline, CDR1 is SGHTA, CDR2 FQGNSA. The CDR3 DNA follows: TGTGCCAGCAGCTTCCCCCGGAGCGGGGCCAATACCGAGCAGTACTTC. Its protein is CASSFPRSGANTEQYF.

This sequence joins TRBV28 and TRBJ2-1; the match to TRBD1 covers 9 bases. CDR1 and CDR2 (germline): MDHEN, SYDVKM. This CDR3 comprises 14 residues. V shed 4 bases and J 10 bases; nucleotides not matched to a gene: 8. CDR3 sequence reads: CASSSYGTGNEQFF. Written as DNA, the CDR3 is TGTGCCAGCAGTTCGTACGGGACAGGGAACGAGCAGTTCTTC.

This clonotype was counted only a few times. The chain combines TRBV3-1 with TRBJ2-1, with 9 bases identical to TRBD1. This CDR3 comprises 14 residues. With 7 bases clipped from V and 3 bases from J, the junction kept 4 bases outside the gene matches. In germline, CDR1 is LGHDT, CDR2 YNNKEL (reference sequence). CDR3 sequence reads: CASKRTGVYNEQFF. Written as DNA, the CDR3 is TGTGCCAGCAAGAGGACAGGGGTCTACAATGAGCAGTTCTTC.

This clonotype appeared a few times. The CDR3 bases are TGTGCCAGCAGCGTAGGGCGTGGCGGGGGTTCCTACAATGAGCAGTTCTTC. It specifies CASSVGRGGGSYNEQFF. This chain connects TRBV9 to TRBJ2-1; 7 bases align to TRBD2. This CDR3 has 17 residues. The germline V gene has CDR1 SGDLS and CDR2 YYNGEE. V dropped 0 bases and J dropped 1; count of bases not matched to a gene: 7.

This clonotype turned up a few times. The chain is built from TRBV4-2 and TRBJ1-1, with D perhaps matching TRBD1 (5 bases). The V gene's germline CDR1 is LGHNA and CDR2 YNFKEQ. This CDR3 region has 16 residues. The V end was cut by 0 bases, the J end by 0 bases, with 11 bases between. The CDR3 reads CASSQETGGVNTEAFF. The CDR3 DNA reads as TGTGCCAGCAGCCAAGAGACTGGGGGGGTGAACACTGAAGCTTTCTTT.

This clonotype is a singleton in its sample. This rearrangement joins TRBV19 to TRBJ2-7; D remains ambiguous. Germline CDR1 reads LNHDA; CDR2 reads SQIVND (reference sequence). V gave up 4 bases and J gave up 3 bases, with 13 bases separating them. The CDR3 has 14 residues. The CDR3: CASSTSAEVYEQYF. The DNA of the CDR3 is TGTGCCAGTAGTACCTCCGCCGAGGTCTACGAGCAGTACTTC.

This clonotype was observed a few times. This rearrangement joins TRBV6-2 or TRBV6-3 to TRBJ2-1, with 9 nucleotides matching TRBD1. With V trimmed by 2 bases and J by 0 bases, 8 bases remained unmatched. Germline lookup yields CDR1 MNHEY and CDR2 SVGEGT. This CDR3 spans 18 amino acids. The CDR3 bases are TGTGCCAGCAGTTACCCCGCCTCGGGACAGGGCTCCTACAATGAGCAGTTCTTC. It specifies CASSYPASGQGSYNEQFF.

This clonotype was observed a few times. The chain recombines TRBV9 with TRBJ1-5, with D possibly matching TRBD1 (6 bases). Germline CDR1 reads SGDLS; CDR2 reads YYNGEE. The V and J ends lost 0 bases and 4 bases respectively, with 11 bases between them. This CDR3 comprises 15 residues. The CDR3 DNA reads as TGTGCCAGCAGCGTAGGAAACAGGGATAATCAGCCCCAGCATTTT. Its translation is CASSVGNRDNQPQHF. The full variable domain, completed using reference TRBV9 and TRBJ1-5, is DSGVTQTPKHLITATGQRVTLRCSPRSGDLSVYWYQQSLDQGLQFLIQYYNGEERAKGNILERFSAQQFPDLHSELNLSSLELGDSALYFCASSVGNRDNQPQHFGDGTRLSIL.

This clonotype has just a few counts. The chain joins TRBV5-1 to TRBJ2-2; D unresolved. In germline, CDR1 is SGHRS, CDR2 YFSETQ. Trimming removed 0 bases at V and 4 bases at J, with 7 bases between. This CDR3 has 14 amino acids. CDR3 amino acids: CASSLEGFTGELFF. The CDR3, as DNA: TGCGCCAGCAGCTTGGAAGGTTTCACCGGGGAGCTGTTTTTT.

V gene TRBV7-9 combines with J gene TRBJ2-1, with D possibly called TRBD1 or TRBD2 (5 bases each). The germline V gene encodes CDR1 SEHNR and CDR2 FQNEAQ (reference sequence). The CDR3 runs to 16 residues. Trimming pared 5 bases from V and 2 bases from J, leaving 16 bases between. CDR3 in amino acids: CASSPRDPRAYNEQFF. As DNA, the CDR3 is TGTGCCAGCAGCCCCCGGGACCCCCGTGCCTACAATGAGCAGTTCTTC.

The chain couples TRBV6-2 or TRBV6-3 to TRBJ2-1; 9 bases match TRBD2. V dropped 6 bases and J dropped 5; count of bases not matched to a gene: 14. Germline-derived CDR1 and CDR2 are MNHEY and SVGEGT. CDR3 length: 17 amino acids. CDR3 loop: CASSSGVLLAGNNEQFF. The CDR3 DNA reads as TGTGCCAGCAGCTCAGGGGTCCTGCTAGCGGGGAACAATGAGCAGTTCTTC.

In this sample, this clonotype turned up many times. This rearrangement joins TRBV27 to TRBJ2-2; D gene unclear. CDR3 length equals 12 residues. Between the trimmed V and J ends, which lost 5 bases and 5 bases, there was a span of 6 bases. The V gene's germline CDR1 is MNHEY and CDR2 SMNVEV (reference sequence). The CDR3 sequence: CASSLPTGELFF. In nucleotides, the CDR3 is TGTGCCAGCAGTCTCCCTACCGGGGAGCTGTTTTTT.

The gene calls are TRBV6-2 or TRBV6-3 and TRBJ2-6; D gene ambiguous. Germline loops: CDR1 MNHEY, CDR2 SVGEGT. V was cut by 0 bases and J by 3 bases, with 3 bases left in between. The CDR3 contains 14 residues. The CDR3 DNA sequence: TGTGCCAGCAGTTACTCGAGTGGGGCCAACGTCCTGACTTTC. Translating it yields CASSYSSGANVLTF.

The V call is TRBV7-9, the J call TRBJ2-1, with 12 bases matching TRBD2. The V gene end was trimmed by 3 bases and the J gene end by 10 bases; junction bases not matched to a gene: 7. Germline CDR1 is SEHNR and CDR2 is FQNEAQ (reference sequence). The CDR3 covers 15 residues. CDR3 region: CASSFTSGGPGEQFF. For the CDR3, the DNA is TGTGCCAGCAGCTTCACTAGCGGGGGGCCCGGGGAGCAGTTCTTC.